The T cell receptor (beta chain) under discussion was sequenced for a study of blood T cell repertoires in COVID-19. In this sample, this clone turned up once. CDR3 length: 17 amino acids. Between the trimmed V and J ends, which lost 5 bases and 4 bases, there was a span of 22 bases. CDR1 and CDR2 from the germline V gene are KGHSH and LQKENI. Measured with immunoSEQ multiplex PCR; TCRdb has only the in-frame clones, and not every one. This sample carries approximately 100,000 clones, approximately 85% of them seen once, and the ten largest clones take about an eighth. This receptor was taken from a human donor in a cohort sampled during active COVID-19. The J gene is TRBJ2-3, the V gene TRBV18, with D hard to call. Sequenced input: peripheral blood. The CDR3 coding sequence is TGTGCCAGCTCATTAACCTGGCTGCGGAATAATGCAGATACGCAGTATTTT. Protein: CASSLTWLRNNADTQYF.